The 18 T cell receptor beta chains below were found in one sample sequenced in a study of blood T cell repertoires in COVID-19. Some clones are missing from TCRdb's copy, which holds only in-frame ones; the method was immunoSEQ multiplex PCR. The sample gives under 300,000 clones, approximately 89% of which show up once; approximately 4.6% is in the top ten. The sequenced sample consisted of peripheral blood. Receptor source: a woman aged 35 to 49 who had recovered from COVID-19.

CDR3 residues: CSVEGWRGQETQYF. The CDR3 DNA reads TGCAGCGTTGAAGGGTGGAGAGGTCAAGAGACCCAGTACTTC. This chain uses TRBV29-1 with TRBJ2-5; D not resolved. Germline CDR1 and CDR2: SQVTM and ANQGSEA. V was trimmed by 1 base and J by 2 bases, leaving 11 bases between them. This CDR3 is 14 amino acids long.

The chain is built from TRBV9 and TRBJ2-7; D not certain. The CDR3 has 13 residues. CDR1 is SGDLS, CDR2 YYNGEE, per germline. Trimming removed 0 bases from V and 3 bases from J, with 7 bases in between. The chain's CDR3 is CASSVDSYYEQYF. The DNA of the CDR3 is TGTGCCAGCAGCGTAGATTCTTACTACGAGCAGTACTTC.

This clone showed up just a few times. The J gene is TRBJ2-2, the V gene TRBV7-6, with a possible D match to TRBD1 (6 bases). This CDR3 has 14 residues. V lost 1 base to trimming and J lost 4 bases, with 7 bases between them. The germline CDR1 and CDR2 sequences are SGHVS and FNYEAQ. CDR3 coding DNA: TGTGCCAGCAGCTTAGAAGGGGGCACCGGGGAGCTGTTTTTT. It specifies CASSLEGGTGELFF.

The V gene is TRBV28, the J gene TRBJ2-5, with a possible D match to TRBD2 (6 bases). This CDR3 spans 14 amino acids. Germline assignment: CDR1 MDHEN and CDR2 SYDVKM. V was cut by 6 bases and J by 5 bases, with 16 bases left in between. CDR3 region: CASSPSWGDETQYF. The CDR3 DNA reads as TGTGCCAGCAGCCCCTCGTGGGGGGACGAGACCCAGTACTTC.

The gene calls are TRBV6-6 and TRBJ1-1; TRBD1 might be the D (6 bases). Per the germline V gene, CDR1 is MNHNY and CDR2 is SVGAGI (reference sequence). Trimming took 5 bases from V and 4 from J, leaving 17 bases between them. The CDR3 contains 15 residues. CDR3 DNA sequence: TGTGCCAGCAGTCTTACAGGGCTTTCAGGCACTGAAGCTTTCTTT. Translation gives CASSLTGLSGTEAFF.

This clone was recorded many times. This chain uses TRBV5-1 with TRBJ2-1; D is possibly TRBD1 (6 bases). Looked up from germline, CDR1 is SGHRS and CDR2 is YFSETQ. The length of the CDR3 is 14 residues. V lost 0 bases and J 8 bases, leaving 12 bases between the germline ends. The DNA for the CDR3 is TGCGCCAGCAGCTTGGAGTACAGGGACCATGAGCAGTTCTTC. Its protein product is CASSLEYRDHEQFF.

J is TRBJ2-3 and V is TRBV6-5; D is undetermined. CDR1 and CDR2 (germline): MNHEY, SVGAGI. The CDR3 contains 14 residues. V was clipped by 7 bases and J by 4 bases, with 15 bases between them. The CDR3 loop reads CASTQSRVADTQYF. CDR3 sequence (DNA): TGTGCCAGCACCCAAAGCCGTGTCGCAGATACGCAGTATTTT.

This chain uses TRBV19 with TRBJ2-3; no definite D call. Per germline, CDR1 LNHDA and CDR2 SQIVND (reference sequence). The ends were cut back, 5 bases at V and 5 bases at J, with 8 bases in the middle. The CDR3 consists of 12 residues. CDR3 nucleotide sequence: TGTGCCAGTAGTTCAATCCAAGATACGCAGTATTTT. Translation: CASSSIQDTQYF.

The chain is built from TRBV6-2 or TRBV6-3 and TRBJ2-2, with 9 bases aligning to TRBD1. Germline CDR1 MNHEY, CDR2 SVGEGT. V dropped 0 bases and J dropped 7; count of bases not matched to a gene: 9. The CDR3 is made up of 17 amino acids. The CDR3 DNA is TGTGCCAGCAGTTACTCTGGGACAGGGCGATTTGGCGGGGAGCTGTTTTTT. This codes for CASSYSGTGRFGGELFF.

The chain uses TRBV10-3 and TRBJ2-1; perhaps TRBD2 as D (6 bases). This CDR3 is 13 amino acids long. In germline, CDR1 is ENHRY, CDR2 SYGVKD. V gave up 3 bases and J gave up 6 bases, with 9 bases separating them. The CDR3: CAISDRDSNEQFF. CDR3 sequence (DNA): TGTGCCATCAGTGACCGGGACTCCAATGAGCAGTTCTTC.

The rearrangement links TRBV7-2 to TRBJ1-5; D perhaps matches TRBD1 (6 bases). Germline V gene sequence: CDR1 SGHTA, CDR2 FQGNSA. Trimming removed 6 bases at V and 9 bases at J, with 12 bases between. The CDR3 contains 12 residues. In DNA, the CDR3 is TGTGCCAGCAGTCTTAAACAGGGGCCCCAGCATTTT. Residues: CASSLKQGPQHF.

Details on this clone: Distinct nucleotide sequences in the sample also encode this CDR3. The chain has TRBV7-3 and TRBJ2-2; no firm D call. Looked up from germline, CDR1 is SGHTA and CDR2 is FQGTGA. Trimming took 5 bases from V and 8 from J, leaving 12 bases between them. The CDR3 runs 13 residues. The DNA for the CDR3 is TGTGCCAGCAGCCGTACAGTAACTGGGGAGCTGTTTTTT. This sequence encodes CASSRTVTGELFF.

This chain uses TRBV27 with TRBJ2-3; 11 nucleotides line up with TRBD2. V gave up 6 bases and J gave up 4 bases; unmatched junction bases: 3. The germline V gene encodes CDR1 MNHEY and CDR2 SMNVEV (reference sequence). The CDR3 runs 14 residues. The DNA for the CDR3 is TGTGCCAGCAGACTGACTAGCGGGGCAGATACGCAGTATTTT. It specifies CASRLTSGADTQYF.

The chain has TRBV19 and TRBJ2-1; possibly TRBD1 for D (8 bases). Trimming stripped 5 bases from V and 8 bases from J, with 16 bases between. This CDR3 spans 14 amino acids. CDR1 and CDR2 from the germline V gene are LNHDA and SQIVND (reference sequence). DNA for the CDR3: TGTGCCAGTAGTCCGTACACAGGGGGGGATGAGCAGTTCTTC. Protein product: CASSPYTGGDEQFF.

The chain employs TRBV7-8 and TRBJ2-7; D might be TRBD2 (8 bases). CDR3 length equals 15 residues. Trimming took 3 bases from V and 6 from J, leaving 18 bases between them. Germline CDR1 is SGHVS and CDR2 is FQNEAQ. CDR3 bases: TGTGCCAGCAGCTTTGCTAGCGGGCAGGGGGTCGAGCAGTACGTC. It is translated as CASSFASGQGVEQYV.

This chain links TRBV28 with TRBJ1-2; 8 nucleotides align to TRBD1. The CDR3 contains 14 residues. The V gene's germline CDR1 is MDHEN and CDR2 SYDVKM. J lost 6 bases, V lost 2 bases, and 5 bases had no gene match. CDR3 sequence reads: CASSLGQGSNGYTF. The CDR3 nucleotides are TGTGCCAGCAGTTTAGGACAGGGTTCGAATGGCTACACCTTC.

The V call is TRBV9, the J call TRBJ2-7; D unresolved. V dropped 0 bases and J dropped 2 bases, with 9 bases sitting between them. Germline CDR1 and CDR2: SGDLS and YYNGEE. The CDR3 has 14 amino acids. The CDR3 loop is CASSVDERPYEQYF. In DNA form, the CDR3 reads TGTGCCAGCAGCGTAGACGAGAGGCCCTACGAGCAGTACTTC.

This clone was seen once. The chain joins TRBV9 to TRBJ2-2; D is perhaps TRBD1 (5 bases). The CDR3 runs to 14 residues. Germline CDR1 SGDLS, CDR2 YYNGEE. Trimming cost V 0 bases and J 7 bases, with 10 bases left between them. CDR3 protein: CASSVAGDSGELFF. The DNA of the CDR3 is TGTGCCAGCAGCGTAGCGGGTGACAGCGGGGAGCTGTTTTTT. The variable domain in full, with the rest retrieved from reference TRBV9 and TRBJ2-2, is DSGVTQTPKHLITATGQRVTLRCSPRSGDLSVYWYQQSLDQGLQFLIQYYNGEERAKGNILERFSAQQFPDLHSELNLSSLELGDSALYFCASSVAGDSGELFFGEGSRLTVL.